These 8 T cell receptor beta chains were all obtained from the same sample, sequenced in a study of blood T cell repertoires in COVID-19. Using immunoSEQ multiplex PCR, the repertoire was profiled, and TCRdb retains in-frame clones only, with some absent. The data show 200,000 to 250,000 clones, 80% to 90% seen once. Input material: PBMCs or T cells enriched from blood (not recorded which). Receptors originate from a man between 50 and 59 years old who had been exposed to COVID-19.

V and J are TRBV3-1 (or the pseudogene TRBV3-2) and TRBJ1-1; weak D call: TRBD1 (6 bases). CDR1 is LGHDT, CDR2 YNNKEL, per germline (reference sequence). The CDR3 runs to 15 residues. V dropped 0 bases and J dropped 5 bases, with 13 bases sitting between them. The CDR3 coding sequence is TGTGCCAGCAGCCAAGATGCGGGGGCGAGGACTGAAGCTTTCTTT. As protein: CASSQDAGARTEAFF.

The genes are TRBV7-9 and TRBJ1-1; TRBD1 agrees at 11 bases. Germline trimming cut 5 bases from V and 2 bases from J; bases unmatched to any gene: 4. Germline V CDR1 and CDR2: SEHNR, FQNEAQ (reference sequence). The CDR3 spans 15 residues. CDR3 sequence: CASSQGQGGNTEAFF. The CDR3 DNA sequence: TGTGCCAGCAGCCAGGGACAGGGGGGCAACACTGAAGCTTTCTTT.

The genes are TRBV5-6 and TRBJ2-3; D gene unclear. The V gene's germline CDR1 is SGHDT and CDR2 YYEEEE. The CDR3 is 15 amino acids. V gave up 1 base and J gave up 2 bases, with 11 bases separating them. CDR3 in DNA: TGTGCCAGCAGCTTGTACAGAAAAATCACAGATACGCAGTATTTT. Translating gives CASSLYRKITDTQYF.

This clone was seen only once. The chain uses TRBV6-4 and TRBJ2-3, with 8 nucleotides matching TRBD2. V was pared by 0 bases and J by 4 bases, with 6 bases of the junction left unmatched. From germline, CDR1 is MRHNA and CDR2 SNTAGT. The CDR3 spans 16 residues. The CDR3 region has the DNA TGTGCCAGCAGTGACTCGTTTAGCGGGACCCCAGATACGCAGTATTTT. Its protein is CASSDSFSGTPDTQYF.

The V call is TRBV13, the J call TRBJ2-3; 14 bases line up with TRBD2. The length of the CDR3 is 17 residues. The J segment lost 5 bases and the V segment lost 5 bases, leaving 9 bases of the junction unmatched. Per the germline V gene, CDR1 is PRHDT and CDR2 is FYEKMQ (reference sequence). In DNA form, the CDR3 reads TGTGCCAGCAGCCCCCTGACTAGCGGGGGGGTTGGAGATACGCAGTATTTT. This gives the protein CASSPLTSGGVGDTQYF.

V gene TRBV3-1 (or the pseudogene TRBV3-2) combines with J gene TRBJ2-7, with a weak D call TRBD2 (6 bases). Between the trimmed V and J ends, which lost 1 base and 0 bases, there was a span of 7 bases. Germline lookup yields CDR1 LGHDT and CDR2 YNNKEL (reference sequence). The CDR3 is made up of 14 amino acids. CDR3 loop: CASSQAGVSYEQYV. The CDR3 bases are TGTGCCAGCAGCCAAGCGGGGGTCTCCTACGAGCAGTACGTC.

The CDR3 region is CASRQGLNTEAFF. The CDR3 nucleotides are TGCGCCAGTCGGCAGGGGCTGAACACTGAAGCTTTCTTT. The chain is built from TRBV4-1 and TRBJ1-1, with a tentative D call TRBD1 (6 bases). This CDR3 region has 13 residues. Looked up from germline, CDR1 is MGHRA and CDR2 is YSYEKL. The germline V and J ends were trimmed by 9 bases and 0 bases, with 11 bases remaining between them.

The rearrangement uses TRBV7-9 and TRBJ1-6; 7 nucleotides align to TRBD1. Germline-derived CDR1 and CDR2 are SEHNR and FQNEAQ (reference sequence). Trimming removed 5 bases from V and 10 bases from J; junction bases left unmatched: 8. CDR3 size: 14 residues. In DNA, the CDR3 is TGTGCCAGCAGCGAAGGGACAGTAGGGTCACCCCTCCACTTT. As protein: CASSEGTVGSPLHF.